The 25 T cell receptor beta chains in this list originate from one sample, sequenced in a study of shared clonotypes between healthy human individuals. Assay used: immunoSEQ multiplex PCR; TCRdb lists only in-frame clones, some missing. Of about 470,000 clones in the sample, roughly 77% were seen once. What was sequenced was PBMCs. The receptors come from a woman between 40 and 55 years old in good health. Some clones in this sample may be carry-over from other donors' samples.

This clone was counted once. The V and J genes are TRBV5-6 and TRBJ2-3, with 8 bases aligning to TRBD2. With V trimmed by 0 bases and J by 2 bases, 11 bases remained unmatched. The V gene's germline CDR1 is SGHDT and CDR2 YYEEEE. The CDR3 has 18 amino acids. The CDR3 sequence: CASSLGGVLAGATDTQYF. For the CDR3, the DNA is TGTGCCAGCAGCTTGGGCGGGGTCCTAGCGGGCGCCACAGATACGCAGTATTTT.

The J gene is TRBJ2-2, the V gene TRBV10-3, with D maybe TRBD1 (5 bases). Germline V gives CDR1 ENHRY, CDR2 SYGVKD. The CDR3 covers 17 residues. Trimming cost V 8 bases and J 2 bases, with 21 bases left between them. CDR3 loop: CAIARANPSPNTGELFF. Here the CDR3 DNA reads TGTGCCATCGCCAGGGCCAACCCCTCACCCAACACCGGGGAGCTGTTTTTT.

The chain employs TRBV4-3 and TRBJ2-2, with no clear D. V lost 6 bases to trimming and J lost 7 bases, with 6 bases between them. This CDR3 contains 11 residues. Germline V gene sequence: CDR1 LGHNA, CDR2 YSLEER. The CDR3 DNA is TGCGCCAGCAGTTTTGGCGGGGAGCTGTTTTTT. Its protein product is CASSFGGELFF.

The chain couples TRBV19 to TRBJ1-5; D unresolved. The ends were cut back, 3 bases at V and 5 bases at J, with 14 bases in the middle. Germline values: CDR1 LNHDA, CDR2 SQIVND (reference sequence). The CDR3 spans 15 residues. The CDR3 reads CASSIRRERDQPQHF. For the CDR3, the DNA is TGTGCCAGTAGTATTAGGAGGGAAAGAGATCAGCCCCAGCATTTT.

The chain employs TRBV14 and TRBJ2-3, with D unresolved. This CDR3 spans 13 amino acids. V was shortened by 7 bases and J by 2 bases, with 10 bases between the two germline ends. CDR1 and CDR2 (germline): SGHDN, FVKESK. The DNA for the CDR3 is TGTGCCAGCAAGACGGGCCCCACAGATACGCAGTATTTT. This encodes CASKTGPTDTQYF. Variable domain in full (rest from reference TRBV14 and TRBJ2-3): EAGVTQFPSHSVIEKGQTVTLRCDPISGHDNLYWYRRVMGKEIKFLLHFVKESKQDESGMPNNRFLAERTGGTYSTLKVQPAELEDSGVYFCASKTGPTDTQYFGPGTRLTVL.

V gene TRBV28 combines with J gene TRBJ2-1, with D maybe TRBD1 (6 bases). This CDR3 spans 16 amino acids. Germline CDR1 reads MDHEN; CDR2 reads SYDVKM. V was pared by 6 bases and J by 4 bases, with 19 bases between. The CDR3 sequence: CASSLTDSYTYNEQFF. CDR3 bases: TGTGCCAGCAGCCTTACGGACAGCTACACTTACAATGAGCAGTTCTTC.

The J gene is TRBJ1-5, the V gene TRBV19; 8 bases align to TRBD1. The CDR3 is 14 residues long. Trimming cost V 6 bases and J 2 bases; bases outside gene matches: 3. CDR1 LNHDA and CDR2 SQIVND come from the germline V gene (reference sequence). Here the CDR3 reads CASRAGGGNQPQHF. CDR3 in DNA: TGTGCCAGTAGGGCAGGGGGCGGCAATCAGCCCCAGCATTTT. Together with reference TRBV19 and TRBJ1-5, the CDR3 gives the full variable domain: DGGITQSPKYLFRKEGQNVTLSCEQNLNHDAMYWYRQDPGQGLRLIYYSQIVNDFQKGDIAEGYSVSREKKESFPLTVTSAQKNPTAFYLCASRAGGGNQPQHFGDGTRLSIL.

The chain uses TRBV10-3 and TRBJ2-1; tentatively, D is TRBD2 (5 bases). CDR1 ENHRY and CDR2 SYGVKD come from the germline V gene. There are 13 residues in the CDR3. V lost 3 bases, J lost 8 bases, and 11 bases lay in between. DNA of the CDR3: TGTGCCATCAGTGATCGTCTAGCTGATGAGCAGTTCTTC. This codes for CAISDRLADEQFF.

This sequence joins TRBV30 and TRBJ1-1, with a weak D call TRBD1 (5 bases). Germline assignment: CDR1 GTSNPN and CDR2 SVGIG (reference sequence). The CDR3 consists of 14 residues. V was shortened by 2 bases and J by 0 bases, with 10 bases between the two germline ends. The CDR3 loop reads CAWSWDEMNTEAFF. As DNA, the CDR3 is TGTGCCTGGAGTTGGGACGAGATGAACACTGAAGCTTTCTTT.

This chain links TRBV21-1 with TRBJ2-1; the listed D gene, TRBD2, was not tested against the DNA. TRBV21-1 is a listed pseudogene. This CDR3 is 15 amino acids long. Here the CDR3 DNA reads TGTGCCAGCAGTACCCTAGCGGGAGGACGTAATGAGCAGTTCTTC. It is translated as CASSTLAGGRNEQFF.

This chain uses TRBV7-9 with TRBJ2-1; D perhaps matches TRBD2 (5 bases). V was shortened by 8 bases and J by 0 bases, with 14 bases between the two germline ends. The CDR3 loop spans 15 amino acids. Germline V CDR1 and CDR2: SEHNR, FQNEAQ (reference sequence). The CDR3 spells CASRSLGSSYNEQFF. DNA of the CDR3: TGTGCCAGCCGTTCTCTAGGGAGCTCCTACAATGAGCAGTTCTTC.

The table lists this clone with a count of one. The chain couples TRBV5-1 to TRBJ2-5; D is possibly TRBD1 (5 bases). Germline loops: CDR1 SGHRS, CDR2 YFSETQ. V was shortened by 3 bases and J by 4 bases, with 7 bases between the two germline ends. The CDR3 totals 12 residues. This chain's CDR3 is CASSSTGETQYF. The CDR3, as DNA: TGCGCCAGCAGCTCAACAGGAGAGACCCAGTACTTC.

V gene TRBV19 combines with J gene TRBJ1-1, with 7 nucleotides matching TRBD1. The CDR3 length is 18 residues. CDR1 is LNHDA, CDR2 SQIVND, per germline (reference sequence). Unmatched junction bases numbered 15, after V lost 5 bases and J lost 0 bases. CDR3 loop: CASSSIRQGRSMNTEAFF. For the CDR3, the DNA is TGTGCCAGTAGTTCAATTCGACAGGGCCGAAGTATGAACACTGAAGCTTTCTTT.

The chain uses TRBV6-5 and TRBJ2-3; the match to TRBD2 covers 8 bases. Per germline, CDR1 MNHEY and CDR2 SVGAGI. The V segment lost 6 bases and the J segment 6 bases; nucleotides outside the gene matches: 11. The CDR3 is made up of 15 amino acids. The CDR3 is CASSPVTGGRDTQYF. The DNA for the CDR3 is TGTGCCAGCAGCCCTGTGACAGGCGGGAGGGATACGCAGTATTTT.

The rearrangement links TRBV2 to TRBJ2-7, with D unclear. Trimming shortened V by 5 bases and J by 2 bases, and 10 bases separated the two germline ends. The V gene's germline CDR1 is SNHLY and CDR2 FYNNEI. The CDR3 is 13 amino acids. The CDR3 loop reads CASSTAFTYEQYF. In DNA, the CDR3 is TGTGCCAGCAGTACGGCTTTTACCTACGAGCAGTACTTC.

This clone was counted once. The rearrangement uses TRBV4-2 and TRBJ2-1; D perhaps matches TRBD2 (5 bases). The V and J ends lost 0 bases and 2 bases respectively, with 8 bases between them. The germline gives CDR1 LGHNA, CDR2 YNFKEQ. The CDR3 spans 15 residues. CDR3 loop: CASSQERAAYNEQFF. The DNA of the CDR3 is TGTGCCAGCAGCCAAGAGCGGGCCGCCTACAATGAGCAGTTCTTC.

Only one count was recorded for this clone. The chain is built from TRBV27 and TRBJ2-1; no clear D. The CDR3 sequence is 14 residues long. The V end lost 4 bases, the J end lost 7 bases, and 14 bases lay between the germline ends. Germline V CDR1 and CDR2: MNHEY, SMNVEV (reference sequence). CDR3 sequence: CASSYGRFGNEQFF. CDR3 nucleotide sequence: TGTGCCAGCAGTTACGGACGGTTTGGGAATGAGCAGTTCTTC.

The CDR3 protein is CASSLNVVVLYGYTF. The CDR3 region has the DNA TGTGCCAGCAGCTTGAACGTTGTCGTCCTCTATGGCTACACCTTC. This chain links TRBV5-6 with TRBJ1-2; D is undetermined. The CDR3 is 15 amino acids. The germline V gene encodes CDR1 SGHDT and CDR2 YYEEEE. V lost 1 base and J lost 4, with 14 bases in between.

The CDR3 region is CASSLSTAQGIQYF. The CDR3 DNA is TGTGCCAGCAGTTTATCGACAGCCCAAGGCATTCAGTACTTC. The J gene is TRBJ2-4, the V gene TRBV28; TRBD1 might be the D (5 bases). The V end was cut by 1 base, the J end by 9 bases, with 13 bases between. The CDR3 loop spans 14 amino acids. Germline V gene sequence: CDR1 MDHEN, CDR2 SYDVKM.

The CDR3 DNA sequence: TGTGCCAGCAGCGCCGGACTAGCGGATTCCTACGAGCAGTACTTC. Its protein product is CASSAGLADSYEQYF. This chain links TRBV7-3 with TRBJ2-7; 10 bases match TRBD2. V shed 5 bases and J 1 base; nucleotides not matched to a gene: 5. The CDR3 loop spans 15 amino acids. Germline V gives CDR1 SGHTA, CDR2 FQGTGA.

The CDR3 sequence: CASSLGSLEETQYF. The CDR3 bases are TGCGCCAGCAGCTTGGGTTCATTAGAAGAGACCCAGTACTTC. The chain couples TRBV5-1 to TRBJ2-5, with no clear D. Deletions cut 0 bases from V and 3 bases from J, with 9 bases between. The CDR3 is made up of 14 amino acids. Germline V CDR1 and CDR2: SGHRS, YFSETQ.

The rearrangement joins TRBV4-3 to TRBJ2-3; a possible D gene is TRBD2 (5 bases). The CDR3 covers 16 residues. The germline V gene encodes CDR1 LGHNA and CDR2 YSLEER. Trimming removed 1 base at V and 4 bases at J, with 15 bases between. Here the CDR3 DNA reads TGCGCCAGCAGCCAAGGAATTGCCGCGGGTGCAGATACGCAGTATTTT. Its translation is CASSQGIAAGADTQYF.

The rearrangement uses TRBV5-4 and TRBJ2-7, with D perhaps matching TRBD1 (6 bases). In germline, CDR1 is SGHNT, CDR2 YYREEE (reference sequence). The CDR3 contains 15 residues. The V end lost 4 bases, the J end lost 2 bases, and 16 bases lay between the germline ends. The chain's CDR3 is CASSTAGTQAYEQYF. The DNA for the CDR3 is TGTGCCAGCAGCACAGCCGGGACACAAGCCTACGAGCAGTACTTC. Full variable domain (missing parts from reference TRBV5-4 and TRBJ2-7): ETGVTQSPTHLIKTRGQQVTLRCSSQSGHNTVSWYQQALGQGPQFIFQYYREEENGRGNFPPRFSGLQFPNYSSELNVNALELDDSALYLCASSTAGTQAYEQYFGPGTRLTVT.

The V gene is TRBV5-1, the J gene TRBJ1-1; tentatively, D is TRBD1 (6 bases). CDR1 SGHRS and CDR2 YFSETQ come from the germline V gene. V lost 1 base and J lost 0, with 16 bases in between. CDR3 size: 17 residues. This CDR3 reads CASSLTGSGIMNTEAFF. The CDR3 DNA follows: TGCGCCAGCAGCTTGACAGGGTCGGGAATCATGAACACTGAAGCTTTCTTT.

The V gene is TRBV5-8, the J gene TRBJ2-7; D is unresolved. The CDR3 is made up of 14 amino acids. V gave up 0 bases and J gave up 1 base, with 8 bases separating them. Germline loops: CDR1 SGHTS, CDR2 YDEGEE. CDR3 protein: CASSLGDGSYEQYF. In DNA, the CDR3 is TGTGCCAGCAGCTTGGGTGACGGTTCCTACGAGCAGTACTTC.